This entry features one TCR beta chain sequence. This clonotype was seen a handful of times. Its binding antigen is unknown. Base qualities were left out, and no much larger clone turns up one base away. The data belong to a study of T cell repertoires in cytomegalovirus infection (dated by TCRdb to between 2018 and 2021). Describing the broader study: Alongside well-studied HLA-B-restricted epitopes, the peptide stimulations were aimed at recently identified HLA-C-restricted CMV epitopes, whose presentation resists viral immunomodulation. Donor HLA type was relevant to the analysis, as public TCR beta signatures indicated carriage of CMV infection together with the matching HLA type. The research as a whole found: The ex vivo response was dominated by HLA-C-restricted CMV-specific TCR beta clonotypes, which also provided the single most frequent clonotype in two of eight donors. In both this cohort and an independent cohort of some 370 donors, the cumulative frequency of public TCR beta family members distinguished carriers of CMV infection plus the relevant HLA type.

V loses 5 bases, J loses 9 bases, and the germline ends lie 20 bases apart. Taken from the germline V gene (reference sequence), the CDR1 and CDR2 loops are SEHNR and FQNEAQ. CDR3 length: 15 amino acids, cysteine to phenylalanine. Of the read, only the CDR3 DNA is kept; its 45 bases are in frame from base 1. The sample's treatment or condition, from its label and the paper: in vitro stimulation with specific CMV peptide epitopes to enrich CMV-specific T cells. TCRdb shows the sequencer as Illumina HiSeq 1500. TCRdb's own reprocessing of the public reads used fastp at Q25 and MiXCR and kept productive beta chains. Each record represents a unique CDR3 protein, reported with the most common genes and DNA among its rows. The table for this sample lists about 830,000 distinct CDR3 sequences; about 33% of them were counted only once. Of the sample, roughly 12% falls within the top ten clones.

The sequencing here drew on cultured CD8+ T cells from PBMCs, taken from culture after CMV antigen stimulation. This sequence uses TRBV7-9 and TRBJ2-1; TRBD2 is possibly the D segment (6 matching bases). This clonotype originated in a human donor in good health (CMV status not recorded). Some clones in this sample may be carry-over from other donors' samples. Here is the DNA: TGTGCCAGCAGCGGTGGTGGGACTCCAGGAGGTGAGCAGTTCTTC. Its product reads: CASSGGGTPGGEQFF.